This T cell receptor beta chain was captured in a study of regulatory T cells in long-lasting Graves disease. On the study more broadly: To qualify as persistent, Graves' disease required over 5 years of antithyroid drugs with positive TSH receptor antibodies. The study's findings and limits: It was in persistent disease that TRBV28, TRBJ1-2 and TRBJ2-5 were favored. TCR diversity was lower in persistent Graves' patients than in newly diagnosed ones.

In building TCR beta libraries, iRepertoire HTBI primers were used together with Arm-PCR of CDR3 regions. TCRdb ran MiXCR on the multiplex PCR reads and lists one entry per CDR3 protein. The sample carries fewer than 550,000 distinct CDR3 sequences, 20% to 25% recorded once. The sample's time point: persistent/refractory GD, antithyroid drugs over 5 years with positive TRAb. The TCR library used RNA extracted from PBMCs. At least ten counts were recorded for this clonotype. The antigen is unknown. Germline V gene sequence: CDR1 DFQATT, CDR2 SNEGSKA (reference sequence). CDR3 size: 13 residues. V was clipped by 1 base and J by 3 bases; unmatched bases: 1.

The chain recombines TRBV20-1 with TRBJ2-7, with 9 bases that match TRBD1. The clonotype originates from a female donor with Graves disease. Sequencing was performed on peripheral blood mononuclear cells (PBMCs), taken when the disease was refractory, from a patient treated with antithyroid drugs. In DNA form, the CDR3 reads TGCAGTGCTAGAGGGGGACAGGGCTACGAGCAGTACTTC. Protein: CSARGGQGYEQYF.